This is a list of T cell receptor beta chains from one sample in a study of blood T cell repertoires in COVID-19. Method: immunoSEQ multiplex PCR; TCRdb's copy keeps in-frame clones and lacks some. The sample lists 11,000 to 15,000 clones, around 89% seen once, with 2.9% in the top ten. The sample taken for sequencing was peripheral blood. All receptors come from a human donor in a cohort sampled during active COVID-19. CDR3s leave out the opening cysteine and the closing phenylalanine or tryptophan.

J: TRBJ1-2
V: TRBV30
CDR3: AWSVWGREDYGYT

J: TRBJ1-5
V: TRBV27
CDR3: ASSSLGQGSNQPQH

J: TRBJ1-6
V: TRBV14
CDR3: ASSQGGAGSPLH

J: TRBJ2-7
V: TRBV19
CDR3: ASRGNRGPYEQY

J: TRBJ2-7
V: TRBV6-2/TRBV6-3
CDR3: ASSYGASSYEQY

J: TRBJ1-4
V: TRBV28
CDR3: ASSSTGVSEKLF

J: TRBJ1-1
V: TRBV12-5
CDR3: ASGLALGVEAF

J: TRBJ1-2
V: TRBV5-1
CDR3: ASSLDQGRGYT

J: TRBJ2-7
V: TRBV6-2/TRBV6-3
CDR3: ASRPSGRAGEEQY

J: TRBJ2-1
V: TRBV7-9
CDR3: ASSLYGGPTYNEQF

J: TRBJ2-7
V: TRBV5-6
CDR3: ASSGTGGARYEQY

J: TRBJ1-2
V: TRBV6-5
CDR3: ASSGQRPSGGYT

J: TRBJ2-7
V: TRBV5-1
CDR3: ASSLDSGRVRYEQY

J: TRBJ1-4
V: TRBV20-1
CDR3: SVPKGGKLF

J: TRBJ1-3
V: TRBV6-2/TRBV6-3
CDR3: ASSLRQVGNTIY

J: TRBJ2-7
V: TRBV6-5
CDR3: ASRRQGQTYEQY

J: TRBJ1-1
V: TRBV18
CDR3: ASSGTGGTEAF

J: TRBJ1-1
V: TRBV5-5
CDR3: ASSIRGGDTEAF

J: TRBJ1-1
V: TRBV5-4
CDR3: ASSFTGTLQAF

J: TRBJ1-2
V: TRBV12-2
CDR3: AIVEGRSRGYT

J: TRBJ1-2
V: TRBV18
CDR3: ASSPLEGGYT

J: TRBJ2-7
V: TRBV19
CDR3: ASSGVGAYEQY

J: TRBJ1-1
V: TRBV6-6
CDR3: ASSYPLGTGTTEAF